This T cell receptor (beta chain) was identified in a study of blood T cell repertoires in COVID-19. Study background: Sources were T cells, B-cell-depleted T cells, or PBMCs; the material itself was cDNA or gDNA.

Clinical history as reported by participants underpinned cohort assignment. The germline gives CDR1 SQVTM, CDR2 ANQGSEA. V was trimmed by 7 bases and J by 0 bases, leaving 12 bases between them. The CDR3 is 13 amino acids. In the authors' methods: Amplification from reference gene primers served as the basis for estimated nucleated cell counts. Clones were sequenced by immunoSEQ multiplex PCR, and TCRdb holds only the in-frame ones, with some missing. The V and J calls and clone size are taken from that table; D and trimming were inferred from the DNA. This table holds about 170,000 clones, under 85% found once. This clone showed up just once.

The rearrangement joins TRBV29-1 to TRBJ1-1; D is possibly TRBD1 (5 bases). Sequenced sample: PBMCs or T cells enriched from blood (not recorded which). The receptor comes from a man aged 45-65 years who had recovered from COVID-19. CDR3 protein: CSARDSMNTEAFF. The CDR3 nucleotides are TGCAGCGCCCGGGACTCCATGAACACTGAAGCTTTCTTT.